The rows below give T cell receptor beta chains drawn from one sample of a study of blood T cell repertoires in COVID-19. TCRdb keeps only in-frame clones here, not all; method: immunoSEQ multiplex PCR. The repertoire has some 260,000 clones, around 89% of them found once; the top ten carry roughly 8.6%. Sequences were obtained from PBMCs or T cells enriched from blood (not recorded which). Source of these receptors: a man aged 35-49 years who had recovered from COVID-19. The CDR3 runs from the conserved cysteine through the conserved F or W. Fields, in order: V gene, J gene, CDR3 protein.

TRBV5-1,TRBJ2-5,CASSTSVSGVQETQYF
TRBV2,TRBJ1-6,CASSAVNSPLHF
TRBV7-8,TRBJ2-7,CASSLLANSYEQYF
TRBV10-3,TRBJ2-3,CAISLGTSWETDTQYF
TRBV19,TRBJ1-5,CARRPPPLRDNNQPQHF
TRBV7-2,TRBJ2-7,CASSTGLADAPEQYF
TRBV5-1,TRBJ2-5,CASSSLGTEKETQYF
TRBV11-3,TRBJ2-2,CASSRGLAGGTGELFF
TRBV11-2,TRBJ1-2,CASSFQGTNYGYTF
TRBV19,TRBJ1-2,CASSNEGQGAAPVYGYTF
TRBV15,TRBJ2-5,CATSRAAGGPGETQYF
TRBV6-6,TRBJ1-3,CASSRGSGNTIYF
TRBV5-6,TRBJ1-2,CASSFLGANYGYTF
TRBV28,TRBJ1-2,CASSLRQEVYYGYTF
TRBV6-6,TRBJ1-2,CASSQGRYSYGYTF
TRBV29-1,TRBJ1-1,CSVEDNSSEAFF
TRBV2,TRBJ1-4,CASSEHRGGGEKLFF
TRBV28,TRBJ2-7,CASSLSSGITSGRLKGEQYF
TRBV4-1,TRBJ2-7,CASSQDYSSIIYEQYF
TRBV6-5,TRBJ1-6,CASSSILHLNSPLHF
TRBV5-6,TRBJ2-7,CASSLWSGGVYEQYF
TRBV6-2/TRBV6-3,TRBJ1-2,CASSYTGQNYGYTF
TRBV4-3,TRBJ2-1,CASSPGTSGSTHNEQFF
TRBV11-3,TRBJ2-1,CASSRGLAGGFTYNEQFF
TRBV27,TRBJ2-1,CASSLSPVLLNEQFF
TRBV11-3,TRBJ2-7,CASSPGQSTNEQYF
TRBV11-2,TRBJ2-3,CASSLLEGGADTQYF
TRBV10-3,TRBJ2-1,CAISESMADTSYNEQFF
TRBV4-2,TRBJ2-7,CASSQATSGSGKQYF
TRBV19,TRBJ2-1,CASSPLSLAVVLDNEQFF
TRBV9,TRBJ1-2,CASSPEGWANYGYTF
TRBV7-9,TRBJ2-3,CASSLGRQASTDTQYF
TRBV19,TRBJ2-5,CASSIWEGGYSETQYF
TRBV6-5,TRBJ1-2,CASRQTASHGYTF
TRBV15,TRBJ2-7,CATSFGHYEQYF
TRBV7-9,TRBJ2-1,CASSFDRSSYNEQFF
TRBV11-2,TRBJ2-7,CASSLFSLGEYEQYF
TRBV24-1,TRBJ1-2,CATSDLQKSYGYTF
TRBV19,TRBJ2-1,CASSKTGTSIYEQFF
TRBV4-2,TRBJ1-2,CASSQDLDRGRGYTF
TRBV3-1/TRBV3-2,TRBJ1-5,CASSQTGQGDQPQHF
TRBV7-6,TRBJ2-1,CASSLAGATSGGLNEQFF
TRBV7-2,TRBJ2-1,CASSLVGQGGFF
TRBV6-5,TRBJ2-7,CASSWSTVVYEQYF
TRBV15,TRBJ1-1,CATSREKGGTEAFF
TRBV4-1,TRBJ1-1,CASSQDYRGYTEAFF
TRBV7-2,TRBJ1-1,CASSLGGGTEAFF
TRBV30,TRBJ1-6,CAWRAPVWTPNSPLHF